This TCR beta chain appears in the sequencing data of a study of cytomegalovirus exposure and HLA in healthy donors. This CDR3 has 12 residues. The germline CDR1 and CDR2 sequences are SEHNR and FQNEAQ (reference sequence). The PCR employed 60 Vbeta primers together with 13 Jbeta primers. Profiling relied on immunoSEQ multiplex PCR, and the TCRdb table lists in-frame clones only, not all of them. The sample holds about 190,000 clones, around 67% seen once. Comment on this clone: One end of the junction does not line up with germline, which may come from a read error. The identical CDR3 is also encoded by other nucleotide sequences in the sample.

This chain connects TRBV7-9 to TRBJ2-7, with no clear D. The TCR sequence derives from a woman in her 30s in good health and CMV-seropositive. The sequenced sample consisted of PBMCs. CDR3 DNA sequence: TGTTCCAGCAGCTTAGTAGAGTACGAGCAGTACTTC. It translates to CSSSLVEYEQYF.